The following is a TCR beta chain sequence with its context. Its target is unknown. These data come from a study of T-cell memory formation after mild COVID-19. Study-level results: Contracting clones from day 15 to 85 showed balanced CD4/CD8; later expanders favored CD4+.

TCRdb recomputed calls from the 5' RACE reads with MiXCR, one row per CDR3 protein. The sample gives under 300,000 distinct CDR3 sequences, around 17% of which show up once; approximately 3.5% is in the top ten. The V end was cut by 5 bases, the J end by 7 bases, with 15 bases between. Germline-derived CDR1 and CDR2 are SEHNR and FQNEAQ (reference sequence). The CDR3 contains 13 residues. This chain links TRBV7-9 with TRBJ2-7, with D possibly matching TRBD2 (5 bases). This receptor was identified in a man between 18 and 35 years old who had mild COVID-19 (a few samples of this study predate the infection). Cell type and time point are not known. Sequenced input: PBMCs or a T cell subset sorted from them (not recorded which). CDR3 in amino acids: CASSPRAEAEQYF. Here the CDR3 DNA reads TGTGCCAGCAGCCCACGGGCGGAGGCGGAGCAGTACTTC.